This TCR beta chain is from a study of graft-versus-host responses after intestinal transplantation. Produced via immunoSEQ multiplex PCR; TCRdb's table is partial and in-frame only. The repertoire has 40,000 to 55,000 clones, about 95% of them found once; the top ten carry under 0.25%. As regards this clone: Its antigen is not known.

Germline assignment: CDR1 LGHNA and CDR2 YNFKEQ. V was pared by 3 bases and J by 2 bases, with 8 bases between. The CDR3 consists of 13 residues. This chain joins TRBV4-2 and TRBJ2-7; weak D call: TRBD2 (6 bases). The receptor comes from a human donor who was the organ donor for an intestinal transplant. This material consisted of unstimulated CD8+ T cells sorted from spleen or lymph node cells, taken before transplant. The CDR3 loop is CASSQTRTYEQYF. The CDR3 nucleotides read TGTGCCAGCAGCCAGACTAGGACCTACGAGCAGTACTTC.